The 6 T cell receptor beta chains below were found in one sample sequenced in a study of OX40 agonist ivuxolimab in advanced cancers. Repertoires were generated with immunoSEQ multiplex PCR, while TCRdb's copy carries only in-frame clones and drops some. The sample comprises around 39,000 clones, 70% to 85% of which are singletons, and around 1.8% rests with the top ten. The starting material was CD4+ or CD8+ T cells sorted from blood, obtained in a trial of the OX40 agonist ivuxolimab. The source is an adult with an advanced solid tumor such as melanoma, head and neck, liver or kidney cancer.

The CDR3 nucleotides read TGTGCCAGCAGTTACTCGAGTCTATCGAGCTCCTACGAGCAGTACTTC. Translated, it gives CASSYSSLSSSYEQYF. The V gene is TRBV6-5, the J gene TRBJ2-7; D ambiguous. The CDR3 is made up of 16 amino acids. The V and J ends lost 0 bases and 0 bases respectively, with 12 bases between them. CDR1 and CDR2 from the germline V gene are MNHEY and SVGAGI.

This rearrangement joins TRBV19 to TRBJ2-1; maybe TRBD2 (6 bases). The CDR3 is made up of 15 amino acids. Trimming took 2 bases from V and 4 from J, leaving 12 bases between them. Germline V gives CDR1 LNHDA, CDR2 SQIVND (reference sequence). The CDR3, as DNA: TGTGCCAGTAGTATAAGGCAGGGAGGATACAATGAGCAGTTCTTC. This gives the protein CASSIRQGGYNEQFF.

The genes are TRBV13 and TRBJ2-3; D not resolved. This CDR3 spans 14 amino acids. Trimming removed 0 bases at V and 2 bases at J, with 6 bases between. Germline lookup yields CDR1 PRHDT and CDR2 FYEKMQ (reference sequence). CDR3 loop: CASSLGQITDTQYF. DNA of the CDR3: TGTGCCAGCAGCTTAGGTCAGATCACAGATACGCAGTATTTT.

The chain recombines TRBV6-5 with TRBJ2-5; 11 bases are shared with TRBD2. The V gene end was trimmed by 5 bases and the J gene end by 4 bases; junction bases not matched to a gene: 3. The CDR3 sequence is 14 residues long. Germline V gene data show CDR1 as MNHEY and CDR2 as SVGAGI. The CDR3: CASSIAGGGETQYF. CDR3 DNA: TGTGCCAGCAGTATAGCGGGGGGGGGAGAGACCCAGTACTTC.

The chain combines TRBV7-8 with TRBJ2-1; D gene unclear. V lost 1 base to trimming and J lost 6 bases, with 7 bases between them. The CDR3 loop spans 13 amino acids. The germline V gene has CDR1 SGHVS and CDR2 FQNEAQ. Written as DNA, the CDR3 is TGTGCCAGCAGCTTAGGTCAGACCAATGAGCAGTTCTTC. It specifies CASSLGQTNEQFF.

This chain uses TRBV15 with TRBJ2-5; maybe TRBD2 (6 bases). CDR3 length equals 15 residues. V was pared by 0 bases and J by 5 bases, with 13 bases between. Germline V gene sequence: CDR1 LNHNV, CDR2 YYDKDF (reference sequence). CDR3 residues: CATSRDMGREETQYF. CDR3 sequence (DNA): TGTGCCACCAGCAGAGATATGGGACGGGAGGAGACCCAGTACTTC. Using reference TRBV15 and TRBJ2-5 for the parts outside the CDR3, the full variable domain is DAMVIQNPRYQVTQFGKPVTLSCSQTLNHNVMYWYQQKSSQAPKLLFHYYDKDFNNEADTPDNFQSRRPNTSFCFLDIRSPGLGDTAMYLCATSRDMGREETQYFGPGTRLLVL.